Each of the 7 T cell receptor beta chains below was sequenced from the same sample in a study of shared clonotypes between healthy human individuals. Some clones are missing from TCRdb's copy, which holds only in-frame ones; the method was immunoSEQ multiplex PCR. The profile covers around 580,000 clones, with 95% to 98% appearing a single time and 0.25% to 0.35% taken by the ten largest. Terminally differentiated effector memory CD45RA+ cells were excluded by CCR7 positive selection of CD45RO-negative cells. The sample consisted of naive CD8+ T cells sorted from blood. Receptors were obtained from a man aged 30 to 45 in good health.

This clone was observed once. This chain links TRBV14 with TRBJ2-7, with D possibly matching TRBD2 (5 bases). V was shortened by 2 bases and J by 0 bases, with 11 bases between the two germline ends. CDR1 is SGHDN, CDR2 FVKESK, per germline. The CDR3 contains 15 residues. The CDR3 sequence is CASSQRFGNSYEQYF. The CDR3 DNA is TGTGCCAGCAGCCAAAGATTCGGGAACTCCTACGAGCAGTACTTC. Using reference TRBV14 and TRBJ2-7 for the parts outside the CDR3, the full variable domain is EAGVTQFPSHSVIEKGQTVTLRCDPISGHDNLYWYRRVMGKEIKFLLHFVKESKQDESGMPNNRFLAERTGGTYSTLKVQPAELEDSGVYFCASSQRFGNSYEQYFGPGTRLTVT.

V is TRBV6-5 and J is TRBJ2-7; 8 positions agree with TRBD1. CDR1 is MNHEY, CDR2 SVGAGI, per germline. The V and J ends lost 5 bases and 3 bases, in that order; junction bases with no gene match: 9. The CDR3 consists of 15 residues. The CDR3 DNA is TGTGCCAGCAGTGCCCTTGCGACAGGGGACTACGAGCAGTACTTC. This codes for CASSALATGDYEQYF.

Here the CDR3 reads CASSTVLGQGTYNEQFF. CDR3 coding DNA: TGTGCCAGCAGTACTGTCTTGGGACAGGGGACCTACAATGAGCAGTTCTTC. The rearrangement links TRBV2 to TRBJ2-1, with TRBD1 identical over 10 bases. Germline assignment: CDR1 SNHLY and CDR2 FYNNEI. Losses at the gene ends were 5 bases for V and 2 bases for J; bases not matched to a gene: 9. This CDR3 is built from 17 residues.

The rearrangement joins TRBV10-2 to TRBJ1-1; D is undetermined. Trimming stripped 7 bases from V and 4 bases from J, with 10 bases between. The CDR3 is 12 amino acids. Germline-derived CDR1 and CDR2 are WSHSY and SAAADI. CDR3 region: CASMPGPTEAFF. CDR3 DNA sequence: TGCGCCAGCATGCCAGGTCCCACTGAAGCTTTCTTT.

V and J are TRBV5-8 and TRBJ2-7; no definite D call. The CDR3 extends over 13 amino acids. V lost 7 bases to trimming and J lost 0 bases, with 11 bases between them. CDR1 and CDR2 from the germline V gene are SGHTS and YDEGEE. The CDR3 DNA reads as TGTGCCAGCGACGTATCCTTCTCCTACGAGCAGTACTTC. Its protein is CASDVSFSYEQYF.

The chain carries TRBV6-6 and TRBJ2-1; 8 nucleotides match TRBD2. There are 15 residues in the CDR3. CDR1 is MNHNY and CDR2 is SVGAGI in the germline V gene (reference sequence). V lost 5 bases, J lost 5 bases, and 8 bases stayed unmatched. The CDR3 DNA reads TGTGCCAGCAGTCTAGCGGGCCTGGGACACAATGAGCAGTTCTTC. Translating gives CASSLAGLGHNEQFF.

The rearrangement links TRBV11-2 to TRBJ2-7; D gene ambiguous. From germline, CDR1 is SGHAT and CDR2 FQNNGV. The V end lost 5 bases, the J end lost 2 bases, and 13 bases lay between the germline ends. The CDR3 runs 14 residues. The CDR3 protein is CASSQQGQTYEQYF. CDR3 bases: TGTGCCAGCAGCCAACAAGGGCAGACCTACGAGCAGTACTTC.